This T cell receptor (beta chain) was documented in a study of tumor-infiltrating lymphocytes in primary liver carcinoma. Study-wide context: Samples produced roughly 3.5 to 7.13 million productive TCRbeta reads, comparable across tissue types.

Total RNA and DNA came together from roughly 20-30 mg of bulk tissue without cell sorting. Every patient had chronic HBV infection and was treatment-naive. Every tumor contributed samples taken at five separate regions. The input was approximately 500 ng total RNA; TCR beta cDNA was made from it with a constant-region primer. For TCR beta, libraries were produced by three nested multiplex PCR rounds using slightly modified ARM-PCR. Use of TRBV1-TRBV30 forward primers with a C-beta reverse primer characterized the first two PCR rounds, which lasted about 10 cycles each. Via MiXCR, TCRdb re-called the multiplex PCR reads, giving one row per CDR3 protein. The sample yields 95,000 to 100,000 distinct CDR3 sequences, approximately 70% seen once. This CDR3 contains 17 residues. As to this clonotype: Its antigen is undetermined.

Study-wide points: No more than about 8-24% of top clones could be seen in all five tumor regions.

The rearrangement links TRBV21-1 to TRBJ1-5; TRBD1 is taken as the D call from the table, unchecked against the DNA. TRBV21-1 has pseudogene status. Sequencing was done on a sample of liver tumor tissue from sampling region 2. Specified subset: tumor region T2, inferior pole. This receptor was taken from a woman aged 60-75 years with primary liver carcinoma and hepatitis B virus infection. CDR3 residues: CASSPPKGRGMRQPQHF. Written as DNA, the CDR3 is TGTGCCAGCAGTCCCCCGAAGGGACGGGGGATGCGTCAGCCCCAGCATTTT.